This passage covers 27 T cell receptor beta chains from one sample sequenced in a study of monozygotic twins with inflammatory bowel disease (dated by TCRdb to the late 2010s). The library was generated by 5' RACE. Sequencer: Illumina HiSeq 2500. TCRdb reprocessed the public reads and reports one entry per CDR3 protein sequence, without DNA. For this sample, the table gives 350,000 to 400,000 distinct CDR3 sequences. The ten largest clonotypes hold 2.6% of the sample. Material for sequencing was blood. The receptors derive from a human donor with ulcerative colitis or Crohn's disease, or a healthy co-twin of an affected twin (not recorded which).

The V and J genes are TRBV5-1 and TRBJ2-3; TCRdb lists TRBD1, though no DNA is available to test this call. The CDR3 spans 18 residues. Germline V CDR1 and CDR2: SGHRS, YFSETQ. The CDR3 protein is CASSSTGTENPSTDTQYF.

The chain employs TRBV6-2 or TRBV6-3 and TRBJ2-7. Looked up from germline, CDR1 is MNHEY and CDR2 is SVGEGT. The CDR3 runs to 14 residues. CDR3: CASKNIGKSYEQYF.

The V and J genes are TRBV20-1 and TRBJ2-7; TCRdb names TRBD2, which stays unverified in the absence of DNA. This CDR3 contains 15 residues. CDR1 is DFQATT, CDR2 SNEGSKA, per germline (reference sequence). The CDR3 loop is CSAHSGTSVSYEQYF.

The CDR3 region is CASSTRGGRQETQYF. The J gene is TRBJ2-5, the V gene TRBV7-2. The CDR3 is 15 amino acids. CDR1 SGHTA and CDR2 FQGNSA come from the germline V gene.

This sequence joins TRBV4-3 and TRBJ2-5; checking the TCRdb D call of TRBD2 is not possible without DNA. Germline lookup yields CDR1 LGHNA and CDR2 YSLEER. The CDR3 has 15 amino acids. CDR3 in amino acids: CASSQERALQETQYF.

The chain joins TRBV20-1 to TRBJ1-1; TCRdb lists TRBD1, though no DNA is available to test this call. Germline V gene data show CDR1 as DFQATT and CDR2 as SNEGSKA (reference sequence). The CDR3 sequence is 13 residues long. The CDR3 is CSASADRDTEAFF.

V is TRBV20-1 and J is TRBJ1-5; TCRdb's D gene call, TRBD1, goes unchecked for lack of DNA. CDR3 size: 19 residues. CDR1 DFQATT and CDR2 SNEGSKA come from the germline V gene (reference sequence). CDR3: CSARDEAGTGLFSNQPQHF.

V and J are TRBV27 and TRBJ2-7; without DNA, the TCRdb call of TRBD1 cannot be checked. There are 14 residues in the CDR3. Germline assignment: CDR1 MNHEY and CDR2 SMNVEV (reference sequence). Here the CDR3 reads CASSFVPGGEEQYF.

The V gene is TRBV20-1, the J gene TRBJ2-3; as DNA is missing, the TRBD2 call by TCRdb cannot be tested. Per germline, CDR1 DFQATT and CDR2 SNEGSKA (reference sequence). The CDR3 is made up of 12 amino acids. The chain's CDR3 is CSARDLAGTQYF.

This rearrangement joins TRBV12-3 or TRBV12-4 to TRBJ2-1; with no DNA, the TCRdb D assignment of TRBD2 cannot be verified. This CDR3 comprises 15 residues. The CDR3 spells CASSLEAGGYNEQFF.

The V gene is TRBV2, the J gene TRBJ2-7; the D call from TCRdb, TRBD2, cannot be confirmed without DNA. The CDR3 has 18 amino acids. CDR1 is SNHLY, CDR2 FYNNEI, per germline. The chain's CDR3 is CASSELLAGATGVHEQYF. Full variable domain (rest looked up from reference TRBV2 and TRBJ2-7): EPEVTQTPSHQVTQMGQEVILRCVPISNHLYFYWYRQILGQKVEFLVSFYNNEISEKSEIFDDQFSVERPDGSNFTLKIRSTKLEDSAMYFCASSELLAGATGVHEQYFGPGTRLTVT.

The chain joins TRBV10-3 to TRBJ2-3; the TCRdb call, TRBD1, lacks DNA for checking. CDR1 and CDR2 (germline): ENHRY, SYGVKD. The CDR3 totals 13 residues. This CDR3 reads CAISSGGTDTQYF.

The chain employs TRBV20-1 and TRBJ2-3. The germline gives CDR1 DFQATT, CDR2 SNEGSKA (reference sequence). This CDR3 region has 13 residues. CDR3 in amino acids: CSARDPKLDTQYF.

V is TRBV5-6 and J is TRBJ1-2; absent DNA, TCRdb's TRBD1 call cannot be checked. The germline gives CDR1 SGHDT, CDR2 YYEEEE. The CDR3 has 14 residues. CDR3 region: CASSYGQDNYGYTF.

The chain combines TRBV28 with TRBJ2-7; TCRdb's D gene call, TRBD1, goes unchecked for lack of DNA. The CDR3 loop spans 14 amino acids. Per the germline V gene, CDR1 is MDHEN and CDR2 is SYDVKM. The CDR3 here is CASTPDTSSYEQYF.

The CDR3 sequence: CASSPALSNTGELFF. J is TRBJ2-2 and V is TRBV18. The length of the CDR3 is 15 residues. CDR1 is KGHSH and CDR2 is LQKENI in the germline V gene.

V is TRBV5-1 and J is TRBJ2-5; TCRdb's D call, TRBD1, is unchecked because there is no DNA. The CDR3 length is 14 residues. Per germline, CDR1 SGHRS and CDR2 YFSETQ. CDR3: CASSLRQGIETQYF.

The V gene is TRBV14, the J gene TRBJ2-4. The V gene's germline CDR1 is SGHDN and CDR2 FVKESK. The CDR3 loop spans 17 amino acids. The CDR3 loop reads CASSQDLWMDGKNIQYF.

V is TRBV7-2 and J is TRBJ2-5. Germline lookup yields CDR1 SGHTA and CDR2 FQGNSA. The CDR3 has 14 amino acids. CDR3 sequence: CASSLDIRTETQYF.

The rearrangement joins TRBV10-3 to TRBJ2-7. The CDR3 runs 12 residues. Germline V gene sequence: CDR1 ENHRY, CDR2 SYGVKD. Here the CDR3 reads CAISESGNEQYF.

This chain's CDR3 is CSAGGATSGYTGELFF. The V gene is TRBV20-1, the J gene TRBJ2-2; TCRdb reports TRBD2, a call that lacks DNA to check it against. Germline CDR1 DFQATT, CDR2 SNEGSKA (reference sequence). The CDR3 covers 16 residues.

The rearrangement links TRBV19 to TRBJ2-1; absent DNA, TCRdb's TRBD1 call cannot be checked. The CDR3 spans 15 residues. Germline V gene sequence: CDR1 LNHDA, CDR2 SQIVND (reference sequence). The CDR3 loop reads CASSIAGPSYNEQFF.

The rearrangement uses TRBV7-2 and TRBJ2-4; the TRBD1 assignment by TCRdb is unverifiable without DNA. In germline, CDR1 is SGHTA, CDR2 FQGNSA. There are 17 residues in the CDR3. This CDR3 reads CASSLSRQGAGKNIQYF.

The chain joins TRBV2 to TRBJ2-5; TCRdb calls TRBD1, which cannot be checked without DNA. CDR1 and CDR2 from the germline V gene are SNHLY and FYNNEI. The CDR3 totals 16 residues. CDR3 region: CASSDPSDRAWETQYF. The entire variable domain, with the rest obtained from reference TRBV2 and TRBJ2-5, is as follows: EPEVTQTPSHQVTQMGQEVILRCVPISNHLYFYWYRQILGQKVEFLVSFYNNEISEKSEIFDDQFSVERPDGSNFTLKIRSTKLEDSAMYFCASSDPSDRAWETQYFGPGTRLLVL.

This rearrangement joins TRBV6-1 to TRBJ2-5; TCRdb calls TRBD1, which cannot be checked without DNA. The CDR3 spans 15 residues. Germline CDR1 and CDR2: MNHNS and SASEGT. The CDR3 loop is CASSRRQGPQETQYF.

This rearrangement joins TRBV4-2 to TRBJ2-7; TCRdb reports TRBD1, a call that lacks DNA to check it against. CDR1 and CDR2 from the germline V gene are LGHNA and YNFKEQ. CDR3 length: 16 residues. The CDR3: CASSRDRGPTSYEQYF.

The V gene is TRBV7-2, the J gene TRBJ2-4; there is no DNA to check the TCRdb D call of TRBD1. Germline V gene sequence: CDR1 SGHTA, CDR2 FQGNSA. The length of the CDR3 is 13 residues. CDR3 sequence: CASSLDSENIQYF.